These T cell receptor beta chains were read from a single sample in a study of human T cells and chemical hapten exposure. TCRdb reprocessed the RACE reads via MiXCR and lists one record per CDR3 protein. Of under 450,000 distinct CDR3 sequences in the sample, around 4.8% were seen once. The input for sequencing was whole blood, taken in connection with sensitization to the hapten diphenylcyclopropenone (DPC). The source of these receptors is a woman in her forties or fifties with alopecia areata. Some clones in this sample may be carry-over from other donors' samples. CDR3s include the opening cysteine and the closing phenylalanine or tryptophan. D genes are given only for firm matches. The size of a clone is reported for some rows only, either as once, few or many, or as a class for expanded clones.

many,TRBV2,TRBJ2-5,-,CASSPGGQETQYF,TGTGCCAGCAGTCCCGGGGGACAAGAGACCCAGTACTTC
-,TRBV5-1,TRBJ1-4,-,CASSLTAEEKLFF,TGCGCCAGCAGCTTAACTGCGGAAGAAAAACTGTTTTTT
many,TRBV13,TRBJ2-3,TRBD1,CASSTDRVTDTQYF,TGTGCCAGCAGCACCGACAGGGTCACAGATACGCAGTATTTT
many,TRBV6-2/TRBV6-3,TRBJ2-1,TRBD2,CASSYPNSGRVRNEQFF,TGTGCCAGCAGTTACCCCAATAGCGGGAGAGTGAGGAATGAGCAGTTCTTC
many,TRBV15,TRBJ2-3,TRBD2,CATSRDGLAGGTDTQYF,TGTGCCACCAGCAGAGATGGGCTAGCGGGAGGCACAGATACGCAGTATTTT
many,TRBV5-1,TRBJ2-1,-,CASSLDSVKQNEQFF,TGCGCCAGCAGCTTGGACTCCGTAAAACAGAATGAGCAGTTCTTC
many,TRBV7-2,TRBJ2-2,TRBD1,CASSLGRTGGPAGELFF,TGTGCCAGCAGCTTGGGGAGGACAGGGGGCCCCGCCGGGGAGCTGTTTTTT
many,TRBV20-1,TRBJ2-1,TRBD2,CSAGLAGEVDEQFF,TGCAGTGCCGGACTAGCGGGAGAAGTGGATGAGCAGTTCTTC
few,TRBV20-1,TRBJ2-7,TRBD2,CSARGLAGVGEQYF,TGCAGTGCGCGCGGACTAGCGGGAGTCGGCGAGCAGTACTTC
few,TRBV15,TRBJ1-1,-,CATSILRGTEAFF,TGTGCCACCAGCATCCTCAGGGGCACTGAAGCTTTCTTT
-,TRBV15,TRBJ1-6,-,CATSRGGLEAYNSPLHF,TGTGCCACCAGCAGAGGCGGATTGGAAGCCTATAATTCACCCCTCCACTTT
many,TRBV6-5,TRBJ1-2,TRBD1,CASSYNTKWTGSVGYTF,TGTGCCAGCAGTTACAACACCAAATGGACAGGGAGTGTTGGCTACACCTTC
many,TRBV28,TRBJ1-2,TRBD1,CASKRQGAQNYGYTF,TGTGCCAGCAAAAGGCAGGGGGCCCAAAACTATGGCTACACCTTC
many,TRBV6-6,TRBJ2-2,TRBD1,CACTGGVYTGELFF,TGTGCCTGCACAGGGGGCGTGTACACCGGGGAGCTGTTTTTT
many,TRBV7-9,TRBJ1-1,-,CASSLSWRDTEAFF,TGTGCCAGCAGCTTAAGCTGGAGGGACACTGAAGCTTTCTTT
many,TRBV7-9,TRBJ1-6,-,CASSSPGNSPLHF,TGTGCCAGCAGCTCGCCCGGGAACTCACCCCTCCACTTT
many,TRBV20-1,TRBJ2-5,-,CSVQGNSGLFTETQYF,TGCAGTGTTCAGGGGAACAGCGGGCTCTTTACGGAGACCCAGTACTTC